This T cell receptor (beta chain) was captured by sequencing in a study of blood T cell repertoires in COVID-19. About the study: Collection of acute and convalescent COVID-19 samples took place in the United States, Italy and Spain. Nucleic acid was either cDNA or gDNA, and it came from T cells, B-cell-depleted T cells, or PBMCs.

As originally analysed: Amplifying reference gene primers gave estimates of nucleated cell counts. Clones were sequenced by immunoSEQ multiplex PCR, and TCRdb holds only the in-frame ones, with some missing. That table supplies the V and J calls and clone size; D and trimming were determined from the DNA. This table holds some 130,000 clones, 60% to 75% found once. Sample: peripheral blood. The clonotype was recovered from a woman in her sixties or seventies with acute or convalescent COVID-19.

This chain's CDR3 is CASRARGARNTIYF. As DNA, the CDR3 is TGTGCCAGCAGGGCCCGGGGGGCAAGAAACACCATATATTTT. The gene calls are TRBV2 and TRBJ1-3; weak D call: TRBD1 (6 bases). The CDR3 contains 14 residues. Trimming stripped 6 bases from V and 5 bases from J, with 14 bases between. CDR1 and CDR2 (germline): SNHLY, FYNNEI.